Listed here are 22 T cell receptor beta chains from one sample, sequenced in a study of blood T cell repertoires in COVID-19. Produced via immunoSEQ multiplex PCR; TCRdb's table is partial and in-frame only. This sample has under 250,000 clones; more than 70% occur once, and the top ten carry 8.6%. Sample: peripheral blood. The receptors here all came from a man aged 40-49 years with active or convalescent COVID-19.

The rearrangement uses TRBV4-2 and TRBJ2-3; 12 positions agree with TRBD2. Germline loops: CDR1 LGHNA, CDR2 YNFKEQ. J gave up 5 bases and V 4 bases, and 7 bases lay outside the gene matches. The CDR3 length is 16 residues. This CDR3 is CASSPRLAGDQDTQYF. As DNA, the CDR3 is TGTGCCAGCAGCCCCCGACTAGCGGGGGACCAAGATACGCAGTATTTT.

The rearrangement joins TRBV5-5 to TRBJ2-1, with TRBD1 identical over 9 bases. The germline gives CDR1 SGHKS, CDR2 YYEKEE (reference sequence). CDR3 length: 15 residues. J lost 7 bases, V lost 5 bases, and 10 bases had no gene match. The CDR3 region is CASSRDGTGRNEQFF. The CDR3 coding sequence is TGTGCCAGCAGTCGGGATGGGACAGGGAGGAATGAGCAGTTCTTC. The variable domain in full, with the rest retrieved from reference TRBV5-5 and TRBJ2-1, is DAGVTQSPTHLIKTRGQQVTLRCSPISGHKSVSWYQQVLGQGPQFIFQYYEKEERGRGNFPDRFSARQFPNYSSELNVNALLLGDSALYLCASSRDGTGRNEQFFGPGTRLTVL.

CDR3 DNA sequence: TGCGCCAGCAGCCAAGAGAGGCTTCATGGCTACACCTTC. It encodes CASSQERLHGYTF. The chain has TRBV4-1 and TRBJ1-2, with no clear D. V was shortened by 0 bases and J by 6 bases, with 8 bases between the two germline ends. The CDR3 length is 13 residues. The germline V gene has CDR1 MGHRA and CDR2 YSYEKL.

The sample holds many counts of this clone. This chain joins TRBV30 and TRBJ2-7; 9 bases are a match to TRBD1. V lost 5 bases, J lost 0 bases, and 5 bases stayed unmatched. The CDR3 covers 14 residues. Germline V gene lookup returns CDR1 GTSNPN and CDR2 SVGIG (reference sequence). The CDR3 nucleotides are TGTGCCTGGGGACAGGGGTTGGGCTCCTACGAGCAGTACTTC. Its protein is CAWGQGLGSYEQYF.

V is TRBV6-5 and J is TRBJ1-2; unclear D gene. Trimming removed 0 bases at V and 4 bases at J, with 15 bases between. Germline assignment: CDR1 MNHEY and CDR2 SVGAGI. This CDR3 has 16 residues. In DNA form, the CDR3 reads TGTGCCAGCAGTTACTCCGGTGCGGGAGGAGGCTATGGCTACACCTTC. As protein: CASSYSGAGGGYGYTF.

The CDR3 DNA is TGTGCCAGCAGCCCCCAGGGCCCGAGTGGCTACACCTTC. Translated: CASSPQGPSGYTF. This chain links TRBV28 with TRBJ1-2; D possibly corresponds to TRBD1 (5 bases). There are 13 residues in the CDR3. V lost 6 bases, J lost 7 bases, and 15 bases lay in between. Germline values: CDR1 MDHEN, CDR2 SYDVKM.

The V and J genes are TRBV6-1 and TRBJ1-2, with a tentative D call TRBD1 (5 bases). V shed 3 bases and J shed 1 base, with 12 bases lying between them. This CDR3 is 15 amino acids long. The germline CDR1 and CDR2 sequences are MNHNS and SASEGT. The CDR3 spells CASSDLGHLNYGYTF. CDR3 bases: TGTGCCAGCAGTGACCTTGGACATCTTAACTATGGCTACACCTTC.

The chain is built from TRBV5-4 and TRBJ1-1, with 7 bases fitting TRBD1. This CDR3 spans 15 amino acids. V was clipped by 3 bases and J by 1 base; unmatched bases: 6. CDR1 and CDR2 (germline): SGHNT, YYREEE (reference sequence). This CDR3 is CASSSYRGGNTEAFF. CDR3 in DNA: TGTGCCAGCAGCTCATACAGGGGCGGGAACACTGAAGCTTTCTTT.

The CDR3 reads CATSEPGQGVQPQHF. The CDR3 bases are TGTGCCACCAGCGAACCGGGACAGGGTGTTCAGCCCCAGCATTTT. This chain links TRBV15 with TRBJ1-5, with 9 bases that match TRBD1. CDR3 size: 15 residues. Germline V gives CDR1 LNHNV, CDR2 YYDKDF (reference sequence). J gave up 6 bases and V 5 bases, and 8 bases lay outside the gene matches.

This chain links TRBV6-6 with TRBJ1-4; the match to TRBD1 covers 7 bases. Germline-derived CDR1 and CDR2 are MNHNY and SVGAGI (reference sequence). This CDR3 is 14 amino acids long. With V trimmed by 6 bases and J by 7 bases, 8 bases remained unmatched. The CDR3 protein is CASSDRAGSEKLFF. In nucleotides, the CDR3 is TGTGCCAGCAGCGACAGGGCGGGGAGTGAAAAACTGTTTTTT.

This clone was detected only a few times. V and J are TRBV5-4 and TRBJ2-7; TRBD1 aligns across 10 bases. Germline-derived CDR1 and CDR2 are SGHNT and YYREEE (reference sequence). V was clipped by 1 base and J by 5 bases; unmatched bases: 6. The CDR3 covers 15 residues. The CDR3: CASSLPGQGDDEQYF. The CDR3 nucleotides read TGTGCCAGCAGCTTGCCCGGACAGGGGGACGACGAGCAGTACTTC.

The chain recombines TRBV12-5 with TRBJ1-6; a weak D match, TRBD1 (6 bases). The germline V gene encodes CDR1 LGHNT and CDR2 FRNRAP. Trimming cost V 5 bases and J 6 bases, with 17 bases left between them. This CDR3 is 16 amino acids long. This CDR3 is CASGTTGQNPNSPLHF. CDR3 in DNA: TGTGCTAGTGGTACAACAGGGCAGAACCCTAATTCACCCCTCCACTTT.

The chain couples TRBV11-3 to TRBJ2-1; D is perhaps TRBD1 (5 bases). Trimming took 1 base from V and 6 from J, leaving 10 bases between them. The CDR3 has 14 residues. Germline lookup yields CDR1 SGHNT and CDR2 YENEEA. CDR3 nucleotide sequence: TGTGCCAGCAGCTTAGCGCCAGGGTTCAATGAGCAGTTCTTC. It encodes CASSLAPGFNEQFF.

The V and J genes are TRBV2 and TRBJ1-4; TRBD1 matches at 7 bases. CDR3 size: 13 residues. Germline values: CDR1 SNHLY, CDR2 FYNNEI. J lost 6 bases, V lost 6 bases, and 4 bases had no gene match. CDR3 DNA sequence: TGTGCCAGCAGCGGGGACAGCTATGAAAAACTGTTTTTT. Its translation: CASSGDSYEKLFF.

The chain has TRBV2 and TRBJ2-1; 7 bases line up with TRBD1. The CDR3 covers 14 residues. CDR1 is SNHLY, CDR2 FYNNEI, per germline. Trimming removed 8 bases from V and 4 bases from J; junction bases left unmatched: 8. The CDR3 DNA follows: TGTGCCAGCGTGGGGTGGGACAGTTACAATGAGCAGTTCTTC. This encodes CASVGWDSYNEQFF.

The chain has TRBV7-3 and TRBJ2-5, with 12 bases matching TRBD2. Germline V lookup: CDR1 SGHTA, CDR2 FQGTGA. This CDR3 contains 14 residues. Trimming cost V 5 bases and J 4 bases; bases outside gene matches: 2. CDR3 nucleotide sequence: TGTGCCAGCAGCGCGGGACTAGCGGGAGAGACCCAGTACTTC. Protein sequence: CASSAGLAGETQYF.

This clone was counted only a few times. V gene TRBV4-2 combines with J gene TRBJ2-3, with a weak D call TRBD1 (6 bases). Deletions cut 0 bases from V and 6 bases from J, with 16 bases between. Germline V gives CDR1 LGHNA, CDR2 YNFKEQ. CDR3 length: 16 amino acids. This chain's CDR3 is CASSQEGTGTSDTQYF. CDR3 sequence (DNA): TGTGCCAGCAGCCAAGAAGGGACCGGGACATCCGATACGCAGTATTTT.

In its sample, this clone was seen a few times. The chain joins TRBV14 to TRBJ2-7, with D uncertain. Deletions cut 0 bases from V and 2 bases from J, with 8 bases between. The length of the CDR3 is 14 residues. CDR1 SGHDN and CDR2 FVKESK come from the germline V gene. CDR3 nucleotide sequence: TGTGCCAGCAGCCAAGATACAGTTACCTACGAGCAGTACTTC. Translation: CASSQDTVTYEQYF. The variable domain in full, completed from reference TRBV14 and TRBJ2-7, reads EAGVTQFPSHSVIEKGQTVTLRCDPISGHDNLYWYRRVMGKEIKFLLHFVKESKQDESGMPNNRFLAERTGGTYSTLKVQPAELEDSGVYFCASSQDTVTYEQYFGPGTRLTVT.

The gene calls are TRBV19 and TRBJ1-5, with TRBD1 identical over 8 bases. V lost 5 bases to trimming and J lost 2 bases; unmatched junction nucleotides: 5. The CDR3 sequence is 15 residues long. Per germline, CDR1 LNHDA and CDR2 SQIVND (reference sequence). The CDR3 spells CASSPQTGGNQPQHF. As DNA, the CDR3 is TGTGCCAGTAGTCCCCAGACAGGGGGCAATCAGCCCCAGCATTTT.

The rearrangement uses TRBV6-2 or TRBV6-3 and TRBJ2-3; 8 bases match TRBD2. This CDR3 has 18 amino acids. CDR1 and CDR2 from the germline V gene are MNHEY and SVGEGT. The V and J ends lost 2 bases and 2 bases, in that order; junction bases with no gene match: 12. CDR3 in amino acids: CASSYALPGLDTTDTQYF. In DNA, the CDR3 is TGTGCCAGCAGTTACGCTCTGCCGGGACTAGATACCACAGATACGCAGTATTTT.

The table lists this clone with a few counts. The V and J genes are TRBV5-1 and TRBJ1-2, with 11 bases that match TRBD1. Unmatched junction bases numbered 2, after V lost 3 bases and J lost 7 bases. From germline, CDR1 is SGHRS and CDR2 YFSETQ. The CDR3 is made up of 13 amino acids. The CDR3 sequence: CASSSGTGGGYTF. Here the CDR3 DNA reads TGCGCCAGCAGCTCTGGGACAGGGGGTGGCTACACCTTC.

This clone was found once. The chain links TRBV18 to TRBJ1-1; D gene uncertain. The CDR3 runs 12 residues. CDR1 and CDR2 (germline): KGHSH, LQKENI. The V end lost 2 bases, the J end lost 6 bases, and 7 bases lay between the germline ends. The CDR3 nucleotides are TGTGCCAGCTCACCAGTGGAGGCTGAAGCTTTCTTT. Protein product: CASSPVEAEAFF.